Described below is a single T cell receptor (beta chain) sequence and its context. Its antigen has not been determined. Base qualities are not recorded, but no much larger clone differs from it by a single base. The source of the sample is a study of Ad26.COV2.S vaccination and SARS-CoV-2 variants (dated by TCRdb to the early 2020s). Study-level background: Donors in the vaccine arm were drawn from COV1001, a multicentre, randomized, double-blind, placebo-controlled phase I-IIa trial testing Ad26.COV2.S in healthy adults. Ad26.COV2.S was given intramuscularly at 5x10^10 or 1x10^11 viral particles, as a single shot or as two shots 56 days apart. TCRbeta repertoire sequencing was used to assess the specificity and breadth of SARS-CoV-2-reactive T cell receptors after Ad26.COV2.S vaccination. A total of some 30 samples were included in the TCR-sequenced set, comprising roughly 19 Ad26.COV2.S vaccine recipients, 5 placebo recipients and 8 SARS-CoV-2 convalescent individuals. Participants in the trial were split at random into five groups of five each, receiving low-dose or high-dose Ad26.COV2.S once or twice, or else placebo on both occasions. Investigators did not know the trial group allocation while performing experiments and assessing outcomes.

Paper-wide results and their limitations: Higher spike-specific TCR breadth was observed in Ad26.COV2.S recipients than in placebo recipients (P = 0.0014). It was noted by the authors that total T cell responses may have been underestimated by the TCR breadth and depth analyses. After vaccination, substantial breadth of spike-specific CD8+ and CD4+ T cell responses was reported. Vaccine and placebo recipients had comparable non-spike TCR breadth, which fits with the vaccine containing only spike. The study lacked the statistical power to compare responses across vaccine doses or regimens.

The immunoSEQ Assay was the method used to sequence TCRbeta CDR3 regions. After extraction, genomic DNA underwent amplification by bias-controlled multiplex PCR, followed by high-throughput sequencing. The paper's data handling went like this. Collapsing and filtering of sequences were performed to quantify the absolute abundance of each unique TCRbeta CDR3 region. Usable DNA was measured by amplifying reference genes present in all nucleated cells, and TCRbeta template counts were normalized to that usable DNA to estimate T cell fraction. Repertoire TCRs were annotated as SARS-CoV-2-specific by exact matching of V gene, CDR3 amino acid sequence and J gene to a known reactive TCR set. The reference SARS-CoV-2 TCR set was obtained from MIRA and was filtered for enrichment in COVID-19-positive ImmuneCODE repertoires, whereby public or cross-reactive TCRs were removed. Using the MIRA antigens, annotated TCRs were further analysed by specific ORF or by position within an ORF. Breadth was defined as annotated unique rearrangements over total unique productive rearrangements; depth was the summed frequency of those rearrangements. Group comparisons of TCR breadth used two-sided Wilcoxon rank-sum tests. In its TCRdb copy, this immuneACCESS table keeps in-frame sequences only and misses some clones. Where compared with another copy, unresolved V genes explain less than half of these, and the others have no known cause. D and trimming were read from the DNA, whereas the V and J calls and clone size are those reported in that table. For this sample there are hundreds of thousands of clones; around 92% appear just once. The ten largest clonotypes hold roughly 1.5% of the sample.

The V end loses 6 bases and the J end loses 0 bases, and a stretch of 13 bases separates them. The germline V gene (reference sequence) gives CDR1 as SSHAT and CDR2 as FNYEAQ. From the cysteine up to the phenylalanine, the CDR3 has a length of 15 residues. Just the 45-base CDR3 DNA is kept, in frame starting at base 1. The treatment or condition label, read with the paper, signifies: some 20 received Ad26.COV2.S at low or high dose, single or two shots; a few received placebo; per-sample allocation not given. For vaccine and placebo recipients, repertoires were sequenced using samples collected on day 63 after the first injection. In Cohort 1b, more than 20 adults aged 18-55 years were enrolled at a single site in Boston, USA, between 29 July and 7 August 2020. Ad26.COV2.S consisted of a replication-incompetent adenovirus type 26 vector by which a prefusion-stabilized SARS-CoV-2 spike protein from the original Wuhan strain was expressed.

The sequence was collected from a person between 18 and 59 years old who received the Ad26.COV2.S COVID-19 vaccine or a placebo. This specimen consisted of peripheral blood, obtained in a trial of Ad26.COV2.S vaccine versus placebo. Recombination joined TRBV7-7 with TRBJ2-3, with no confident D gene call. The CDR3 protein: CASSLDGASTDTQYF. The sequence in DNA is TGTGCCAGCAGTCTTGACGGAGCTAGCACAGATACGCAGTATTTT.